The entry below describes one T cell receptor (beta chain). Its target is unknown. These data originate in a study of brain T cells in children with intractable seizures. Clones were read by immunoSEQ multiplex PCR, and TCRdb kept only the in-frame ones, dropping some. The repertoire holds 340,000 or so clones, with roughly 93% as singletons. The CDR3 is 13 residues long. Germline CDR1 reads SGDLS; CDR2 reads YYNGEE. Deletions cut 0 bases from V and 5 bases from J, with 8 bases between. Documented time point: blood from clinic visit 5 months post-surgery; TSC patient then seizure free. Pre-surgery treatment included at least one anti-epileptic drug. Findings and caveats of the study: Only CDR3 sequence similarity suggested viral specificity, without known HCMV serostatus. Absence of clones before surgery may stem from lower sequencing depth.

Sequencing used peripheral blood, obtained roughly 5 months after surgery. This receptor was obtained from a boy younger than two with tuberous sclerosis and intractable seizures. The chain employs TRBV9 and TRBJ2-5; D is uncertain. The CDR3 DNA is TGTGCCAGCAGCGTAGGCGCGTTGGAGACCCAGTACTTC. Its protein is CASSVGALETQYF.